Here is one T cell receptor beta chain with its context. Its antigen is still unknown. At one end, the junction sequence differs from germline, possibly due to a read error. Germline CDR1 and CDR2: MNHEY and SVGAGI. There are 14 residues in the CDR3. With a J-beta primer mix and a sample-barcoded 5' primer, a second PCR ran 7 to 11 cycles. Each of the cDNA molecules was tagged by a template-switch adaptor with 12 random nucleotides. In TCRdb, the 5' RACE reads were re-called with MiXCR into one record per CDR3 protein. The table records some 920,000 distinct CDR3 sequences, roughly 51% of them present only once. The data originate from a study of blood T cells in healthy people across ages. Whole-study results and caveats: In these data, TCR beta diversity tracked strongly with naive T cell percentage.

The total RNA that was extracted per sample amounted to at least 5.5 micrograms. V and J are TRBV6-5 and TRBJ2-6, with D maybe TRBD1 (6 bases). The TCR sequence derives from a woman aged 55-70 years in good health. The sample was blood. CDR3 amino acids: CASTTGPGAYVLTF. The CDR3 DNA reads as TGTGCCAGCACCACAGGGCCTGGGGCCTACGTCCTGACTTTC.